What follows describes a single T cell receptor (beta chain). This clonotype was counted ten times or more. Its antigen is currently not known. Base qualities are not at hand, and no much larger clone is one base apart. Library method: RACE. The run used a NextSeq 500. Library preparation attached unique molecular identifiers to individual cDNA molecules for quantitative, reproducible TCR counting. From each blood RNA sample, both TCR alpha and TCR beta chains were sequenced. Concerning the study's data processing: Samples had a median of about 90,000 TCRs, with a range from roughly 20,000 to 700,000. V, J and CDR3 annotation of the TCR reads was performed with the Decombinator software suite. To make PS versus PT1 abundance plots, every sample was subsampled to the same number of TCRs (28,000). Expanded TCRs were defined as absent before sensitization and observed at least eight times at the 2-week time point. The public reads were run again by TCRdb, first through fastp at Q25 and then through MiXCR, and only productive beta chains were kept. Every CDR3 protein is listed once, alongside the most common genes and DNA of its rows. V and J calls and clone size were set by TCRdb, not the authors. A total of 300,000 to 400,000 distinct CDR3 sequences appear in this sample, 4.5% to 5.5% of them only once. Approximately 2.8% of the sample is held by the ten biggest clonotypes.

Explained via the paper, the time point label denotes: pre-sensitization, week 0. This sample's treatment or condition label indicates: therapeutic diphenylcyclopropenone sensitization with weekly scalp DPC. At every patch-test visit, the blood draw took place before the patch test was put on. Patients were considered eligible if aged 18 to 70, diagnosed with alopecia and deemed suitable for DPC therapy, and patients were excluded if pregnant. Total RNA was extracted from unfractionated whole blood collected in Tempus Blood RNA tubes. These data belong to a study of human T cells and chemical hapten exposure (dated by TCRdb to the early 2020s). With regard to the full study: For sensitization, 2% DPC in acetone was applied to a 2 cm by 2 cm area of upper inner arm skin. Throughout the study period of 20 to 30 weeks, patients also received therapeutic DPC doses to the scalp every week. Patch testing on the upper back used Finn chambers containing 0.01% DPC, with scoring done after 6 days according to International Contact Dermatitis Research Group standards. The mostly female patient cohort included alopecia areata with under or over 50% scalp involvement, alopecia totalis and alopecia universalis. The libraries were sequenced as a pool, and the TCR yield per sample differed mostly because of small variations in library volumes within the pool. Peripheral blood TCR repertoire changes were tracked in vivo in alopecia patients during primary and secondary sensitization to the hapten diphenylcyclopropenone (DPC). Blood was sampled from patients pre-sensitization (week 0) and at 2, 6 and about 24 weeks after DPC sensitization. For TCR sequencing, blood came from 25 to 35 alopecia patients at anywhere from one to four time points (pre-sensitization, 2, 6 and 24 weeks). Overall results and qualifications from the work: Repeated subsampling changed both the strength of the expansion versus patch-test correlation and the threshold at which that correlation became significant. The number of PT1 expanded TCRs positively correlated with patch test score, significant at thresholds 8, 16 and 32 but not 4. DPC sensitization did not change the number of TCRs with a frequency above 1 in 1000, and there was no evidence of changes in global repertoire structure. All patients had alopecia, a presumed autoimmune disease, so their immune response might differ from that of healthy individuals. Compared with pre-sensitization or healthy control sets, expanded TCRs formed significantly more large CDR3 similarity clusters, which is consistent with antigen-driven responses.

V lost 2 bases and J lost 3 bases, and the count of bases not matched to a germline gene is 3. Based on the germline V gene (reference sequence), the CDR1 and CDR2 sequences are DFQATT and SNEGSKA. From cysteine to phenylalanine, the CDR3 is 13 amino acids long. The only DNA kept is the CDR3, 39 bases in frame from the first base. Sequencing was performed on whole blood, taken in connection with sensitization to the hapten diphenylcyclopropenone (DPC). The clonotype originates from a woman aged 45 to 65 with alopecia areata. Some clones in this sample may be carry-over from other donors' samples. The receptor chain draws on TRBV20-1 and TRBJ1-2; the central 7 bases match TRBD1. At the DNA level, the sequence is TGCAGTGCTAGAACAGGGGATGACTATGGCTACACCTTC. Translated, this is CSARTGDDYGYTF.